The 20 T cell receptor beta chains in this list originate from one sample, sequenced in a study of T cells in Graves' hyperthyroidism and ophthalmopathy. Amplified TCR beta CDR3 regions derived from RNA transcripts. The HTBI set primed first-round TCR CDR3 RT-PCR. TCRdb re-derived calls from the multiplex PCR reads in MiXCR, one entry per CDR3 protein. Found here are about 710,000 distinct CDR3 sequences, about a sixth of them singletons; the top ten hold around 8%. Sequencing used blood. Source of these receptors: a young man with Graves' hyperthyroidism.

This clonotype was detected many times. V usage is TRBV6-2 or TRBV6-3 and J usage is TRBJ2-7; D gene unclear. Germline V gene sequence: CDR1 MNHEY, CDR2 SVGEGT. The CDR3 has 12 amino acids. V dropped 2 bases and J dropped 2 bases, with 4 bases sitting between them. The chain's CDR3 is CASSYPTYEQYF. CDR3 sequence (DNA): TGTGCCAGCAGTTACCCCACCTACGAGCAGTACTTC.

This clonotype was picked up a small number of times. Possible read error: a much larger clone is one base away. The CDR3 loop reads CANSLDSQETQYF. In DNA form, the CDR3 reads TGTGCCAACAGCTTAGACTCCCAAGAGACCCAGTACTTC. This sequence joins TRBV7-9 and TRBJ2-5; D call uncertain. Germline CDR1 reads SEHNR; CDR2 reads FQNEAQ (reference sequence). This CDR3 has 13 amino acids.

This clonotype occurred a few times. This chain uses TRBV28 with TRBJ1-1; possible D gene TRBD1, 5 bases. Germline V gene sequence: CDR1 MDHEN, CDR2 SYDVKM. The V end was cut by 5 bases, the J end by 9 bases, with 16 bases between. The CDR3 consists of 13 residues. The CDR3 DNA sequence: TGTGCCAGCAGTCAAACGGGACGGGTAAAAGCTTTCTTT. The encoded protein is CASSQTGRVKAFF.

The gene calls are TRBV10-3 and TRBJ2-1; no reliable D call. From germline, CDR1 is ENHRY and CDR2 SYGVKD. The CDR3 is made up of 12 amino acids. Trimming took 4 bases from V and 9 from J, leaving 10 bases between them. CDR3 coding DNA: TGTGCCATCAGTGTTTCTTATGGTGAGCAGTTCTTC. Translating gives CAISVSYGEQFF.

The rearrangement links TRBV20-1 to TRBJ1-5; 7 bases fit TRBD1. V lost 6 bases and J lost 0; bases outside the gene matches: 11. CDR1 is DFQATT, CDR2 SNEGSKA, per germline (reference sequence). The CDR3 spans 16 residues. CDR3: CSALDRTTLSNQPQHF. CDR3 coding DNA: TGCAGTGCACTGGACAGGACTACCCTTAGCAATCAGCCCCAGCATTTT.

The CDR3 loop is CASSSVRGATYGYTF. The CDR3 DNA is TGTGCCAGTAGTTCGGTGAGGGGGGCGACCTATGGCTACACCTTC. J is TRBJ1-2 and V is TRBV19, with D tentatively TRBD1 (6 bases). Germline values: CDR1 LNHDA, CDR2 SQIVND (reference sequence). V lost 5 bases, J lost 4 bases, and 17 bases lay in between. The CDR3 loop spans 15 amino acids.

The rearrangement uses TRBV10-2 and TRBJ2-5; possible D gene TRBD2, 7 bases. V was shortened by 10 bases and J by 1 base, with 19 bases between the two germline ends. CDR1 WSHSY and CDR2 SAAADI come from the germline V gene. The CDR3 is 15 amino acids. The CDR3 is CATGQGGDLQETQYF. CDR3 nucleotides: TGCGCCACCGGACAAGGGGGGGACCTCCAAGAGACCCAGTACTTC.

This clonotype has a handful of counts. The J gene is TRBJ2-1, the V gene TRBV11-3; TRBD2 matches 9 bases. V shed 8 bases, J shed 1 base, and the junction held 12 bases outside the gene matches. The CDR3 has 17 amino acids. Germline assignment: CDR1 SGHNT and CDR2 YENEEA. CDR3 nucleotide sequence: TGTGCCAGCCAAGGGGGTAGCGGGAGTAAGTCCTACAATGAGCAGTTCTTC. Translation gives CASQGGSGSKSYNEQFF.

This clonotype has a handful of counts. This chain links TRBV27 with TRBJ2-5; TRBD2 is a possible D gene (5 bases). Looked up from germline, CDR1 is MNHEY and CDR2 is SMNVEV (reference sequence). V was trimmed by 5 bases and J by 5 bases, leaving 15 bases between them. The CDR3 runs to 14 residues. This chain's CDR3 is CASSPLAPGETQYF. CDR3 bases: TGTGCCAGCAGTCCCCTAGCCCCCGGGGAGACCCAGTACTTC.

Notes on this clonotype: A read error may explain this, as a much larger clone is one base away. The rearrangement uses TRBV28 and TRBJ2-7; no reliable D call. The CDR3 is 13 amino acids. Germline V CDR1 and CDR2: MDHEN, SYDVKM. Trimming cost V 1 base and J 3 bases, with 7 bases left between them. CDR3 region: CASSLYLGYEQYF. As DNA, the CDR3 is TGTGCCAGCAGTTTATATTTGGGCTACGAGCAGTACTTC.

This chain uses TRBV28 with TRBJ2-7, with no clear D. The germline CDR1 and CDR2 sequences are MDHEN and SYDVKM. V was pared by 4 bases and J by 3 bases, with 16 bases between. The CDR3 has 15 residues. CDR3 DNA sequence: TGTGCCAGCAGTTACCGGGCCTCCCTATACTACGAGCAGTACTTC. This codes for CASSYRASLYYEQYF.

This clonotype has at least ten counts. The chain links TRBV28 to TRBJ1-1, with D tentatively TRBD1 (5 bases). The germline V gene has CDR1 MDHEN and CDR2 SYDVKM. This CDR3 has 14 residues. V was cut by 3 bases and J by 5 bases, with 13 bases left in between. CDR3 DNA: TGTGCCAGCAGTTTGGGACCGGCGAGGACTGAAGCTTTCTTT. This codes for CASSLGPARTEAFF.

Only a few counts were recorded for this clonotype. The rearrangement uses TRBV7-3 and TRBJ2-2, with no clear D. The germline V gene has CDR1 SGHTA and CDR2 FQGTGA. V lost 2 bases and J lost 4, with 8 bases in between. The CDR3 spans 14 residues. The CDR3 nucleotides read TGTGCCAGCAGCTTACAGTCGGGCACCGGGGAGCTGTTTTTT. Its translation is CASSLQSGTGELFF.

The V gene is TRBV9, the J gene TRBJ1-3, with D tentatively TRBD1 (5 bases). Germline V gives CDR1 SGDLS, CDR2 YYNGEE. This CDR3 contains 15 residues. Trimming cost V 0 bases and J 2 bases, with 9 bases left between them. This chain's CDR3 is CASSVDGATGNTIYF. CDR3 DNA: TGTGCCAGCAGCGTAGATGGGGCCACTGGAAACACCATATATTTT.

This clonotype showed up just a few times. This chain joins TRBV14 and TRBJ2-5; 9 nucleotides line up with TRBD2. The CDR3 is 17 residues long. J lost 0 bases, V lost 5 bases, and 10 bases had no gene match. From germline, CDR1 is SGHDN and CDR2 FVKESK. CDR3: CASSSGLARWDQETQYF. The CDR3 nucleotides are TGTGCCAGCAGCTCCGGACTAGCGAGATGGGACCAAGAGACCCAGTACTTC.

This chain links TRBV11-2 with TRBJ1-2; D gene ambiguous. V lost 5 bases, J lost 1 base, and 14 bases lay in between. The CDR3 consists of 15 residues. CDR1 and CDR2 from the germline V gene are SGHAT and FQNNGV. The CDR3 nucleotides read TGTGCCAGCAGCCCCCGGGAGAGGGATAACTATGGCTACACCTTC. Its translation: CASSPRERDNYGYTF.

This clonotype was detected many times. This chain connects TRBV6-1 to TRBJ1-1; D not resolved. The CDR3 runs to 14 residues. The ends were cut back, 5 bases at V and 6 bases at J, with 16 bases in the middle. Per the germline V gene, CDR1 is MNHNS and CDR2 is SASEGT. The CDR3 here is CASSFGPSTPEAFF. Written as DNA, the CDR3 is TGTGCCAGCAGTTTCGGGCCAAGTACCCCTGAAGCTTTCTTT.

This clonotype came up many times. The rearrangement links TRBV18 to TRBJ1-4; 9 bases agree with TRBD1. V shed 4 bases, J shed 7 bases, and the junction held 7 bases outside the gene matches. The CDR3 covers 15 residues. Germline CDR1 is KGHSH and CDR2 is LQKENI. For the CDR3, the DNA is TGTGCCAGCTCACTGGAGCCGGGACAGGGTGAAAAACTGTTTTTT. Protein: CASSLEPGQGEKLFF. The variable domain in full, with the rest retrieved from reference TRBV18 and TRBJ1-4, is NAGVMQNPRHLVRRRGQEARLRCSPMKGHSHVYWYRQLPEEGLKFMVYLQKENIIDESGMPKERFSAEFPKEGPSILRIQQVVRGDSAAYFCASSLEPGQGEKLFFGSGTQLSVL.

The chain links TRBV28 to TRBJ2-2, with D possibly being TRBD2 (6 bases). With 5 bases removed from V and 7 bases from J, the gap between germline ends came to 23 bases. The CDR3 runs to 17 residues. Germline V CDR1 and CDR2: MDHEN, SYDVKM. The CDR3 DNA reads TGTGCCAGCAGTCTCCGAAAAACGGGAGACTTTAGCGGGGAGCTGTTTTTT. Its translation is CASSLRKTGDFSGELFF.

This chain connects TRBV7-9 to TRBJ2-7, with 9 positions matching TRBD1. The CDR3 totals 19 residues. The ends lost 1 base at V and 4 bases at J; junction bases unmatched: 17. CDR1 is SEHNR and CDR2 is FQNEAQ in the germline V gene (reference sequence). The CDR3 loop reads CASSLVGGQGDRPLYEQYF. In nucleotides, the CDR3 is TGTGCCAGCAGCTTAGTGGGGGGACAGGGAGATCGTCCGCTATACGAGCAGTACTTC.